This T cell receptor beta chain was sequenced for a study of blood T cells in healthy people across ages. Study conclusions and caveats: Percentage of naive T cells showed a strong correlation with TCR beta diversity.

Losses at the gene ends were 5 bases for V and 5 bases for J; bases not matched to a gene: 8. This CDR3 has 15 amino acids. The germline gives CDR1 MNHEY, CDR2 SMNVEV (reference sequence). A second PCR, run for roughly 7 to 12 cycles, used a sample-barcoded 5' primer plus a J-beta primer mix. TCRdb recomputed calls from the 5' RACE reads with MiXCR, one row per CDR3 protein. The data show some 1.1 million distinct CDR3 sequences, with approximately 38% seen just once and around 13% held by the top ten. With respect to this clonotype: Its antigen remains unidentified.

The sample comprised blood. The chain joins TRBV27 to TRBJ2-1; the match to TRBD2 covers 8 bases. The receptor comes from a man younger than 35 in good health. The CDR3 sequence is CASSLLGGDNNEQFF. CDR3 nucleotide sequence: TGTGCCAGCAGTCTGCTCGGGGGGGATAACAATGAGCAGTTCTTC.